This passage covers 10 T cell receptor beta chains from one sample sequenced in a study of OX40 agonist ivuxolimab in advanced cancers. The protocol was immunoSEQ multiplex PCR, while the TCRdb copy is restricted to in-frame clones and leaves out a portion. The sample lists some 99,000 clones; about 80% were seen once. The sequencing here drew on CD4+ or CD8+ T cells sorted from blood, taken in a trial of the OX40 agonist ivuxolimab. The receptor source for this set is an adult with an advanced solid tumor such as melanoma, head and neck, liver or kidney cancer.

This clone has a single count. The rearrangement links TRBV7-2 to TRBJ1-5; 8 bases are a match to TRBD1. Germline assignment: CDR1 SGHTA and CDR2 FQGNSA. J was trimmed by 1 base and V by 6 bases; bases with no gene match: 8. The CDR3 loop spans 16 amino acids. CDR3 amino acids: CASSPGGQVSNQPQHF. CDR3 coding DNA: TGTGCCAGCAGTCCCGGGGGACAGGTCAGCAATCAGCCCCAGCATTTT.

The chain is built from TRBV9 and TRBJ1-1; D is ambiguous. The CDR3 consists of 14 residues. Germline V lookup: CDR1 SGDLS, CDR2 YYNGEE. The V gene lost 3 bases and the J gene lost 1 base, with 10 bases spanning the gap. CDR3 sequence: CASSAQHGNTEAFF. As DNA, the CDR3 is TGTGCCAGCAGCGCTCAGCACGGGAACACTGAAGCTTTCTTT.

This sequence joins TRBV5-1 and TRBJ2-3, with 8 positions matching TRBD2. This CDR3 is 16 amino acids long. CDR1 and CDR2 (germline): SGHRS, YFSETQ. With V trimmed by 4 bases and J by 0 bases, 7 bases remained unmatched. The CDR3, as DNA: TGCGCCAGCAGCCCCGGGAGGGGGTCTAGCACAGATACGCAGTATTTT. It encodes CASSPGRGSSTDTQYF.

The gene calls are TRBV18 and TRBJ1-2, with TRBD1 matching 9 bases. V shed 3 bases, J shed 8 bases, and the junction held 7 bases outside the gene matches. Germline V gene sequence: CDR1 KGHSH, CDR2 LQKENI. The length of the CDR3 is 14 residues. This CDR3 is CASSPDRGIGGYTF. Here the CDR3 DNA reads TGTGCCAGCTCACCCGACAGGGGGATTGGAGGCTACACCTTC.

This CDR3 reads CASSQDLNRVYGYTF. The CDR3 coding sequence is TGTGCCAGCAGCCAAGACCTAAACCGCGTCTATGGCTACACCTTC. The V and J genes are TRBV4-2 and TRBJ1-2; D is unclear. CDR3 length equals 15 residues. Trimming removed 0 bases at V and 4 bases at J, with 12 bases between. Germline V CDR1 and CDR2: LGHNA, YNFKEQ.

The gene calls are TRBV7-2 and TRBJ2-3, with 8 nucleotides matching TRBD2. This CDR3 contains 17 residues. CDR1 and CDR2 (germline): SGHTA, FQGNSA. The DNA for the CDR3 is TGTGCGATCCAAGGCCCAACCTGGCGGGGGGACACAGATACGCAGTATTTT. Protein product: CAIQGPTWRGDTDTQYF. Full variable domain (remainder filled in from reference TRBV7-2 and TRBJ2-3): GAGVSQSPSNKVTEKGKDVELRCDPISGHTALYWYRQSLGQGLEFLIYFQGNSAPDKSGLPSDRFSAERTGGSVSTLTIQRTQQEDSAVYLCAIQGPTWRGDTDTQYFGPGTRLTVL.

This clone has a handful of counts. The V call is TRBV11-2, the J call TRBJ1-6; tentative D call: TRBD1 (5 bases). The ends were cut back, 1 base at V and 9 bases at J, with 10 bases in the middle. This CDR3 is 14 amino acids long. Germline lookup yields CDR1 SGHAT and CDR2 FQNNGV. This chain's CDR3 is CASSLGGAASPLHF. DNA of the CDR3: TGTGCCAGCAGCTTAGGAGGGGCCGCTTCACCCCTCCACTTT. The full variable domain, rest sourced from reference TRBV11-2 and TRBJ1-6, is EAGVAQSPRYKIIEKRQSVAFWCNPISGHATLYWYQQILGQGPKLLIQFQNNGVVDDSQLPKDRFSAERLKGVDSTLKIQPAKLEDSAVYLCASSLGGAASPLHFGNGTRLTVT.

The chain is built from TRBV5-4 and TRBJ2-5; 7 nucleotides line up with TRBD1. Germline V gene lookup returns CDR1 SGHNT and CDR2 YYREEE (reference sequence). This CDR3 region has 16 residues. V lost 4 bases and J lost 0; bases outside the gene matches: 9. The CDR3 DNA sequence: TGTGCCAGCAGCCGACCGGGACAGATGTACCAAGAGACCCAGTACTTC. Translation: CASSRPGQMYQETQYF.

The J gene is TRBJ1-1, the V gene TRBV14; 7 bases align to TRBD1. The CDR3 sequence is 14 residues long. J gave up 6 bases and V 4 bases, and 8 bases lay outside the gene matches. Per the germline V gene, CDR1 is SGHDN and CDR2 is FVKESK. The CDR3 is CASSRYGTAAEAFF. DNA of the CDR3: TGTGCCAGCAGCCGATATGGGACAGCCGCTGAAGCTTTCTTT.

This chain links TRBV29-1 with TRBJ2-1; TRBD2 agrees at 11 bases. The germline gives CDR1 SQVTM, CDR2 ANQGSEA. V was clipped by 7 bases and J by 6 bases; unmatched bases: 8. The length of the CDR3 is 14 residues. The CDR3 DNA reads as TGCAGCGGGCGGGGACTAGCGGCGTCCAATGAGCAGTTCTTC. It translates to CSGRGLAASNEQFF.